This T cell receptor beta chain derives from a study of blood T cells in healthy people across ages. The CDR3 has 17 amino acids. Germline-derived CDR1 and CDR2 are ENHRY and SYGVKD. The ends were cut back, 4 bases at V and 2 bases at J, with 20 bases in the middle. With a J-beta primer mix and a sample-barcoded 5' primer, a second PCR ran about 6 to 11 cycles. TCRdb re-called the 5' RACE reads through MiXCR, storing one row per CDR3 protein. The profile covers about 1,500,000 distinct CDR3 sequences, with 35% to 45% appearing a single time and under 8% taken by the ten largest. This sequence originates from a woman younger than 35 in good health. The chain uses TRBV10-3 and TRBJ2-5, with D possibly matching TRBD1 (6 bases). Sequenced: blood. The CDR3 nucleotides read TGTGCCATCAGTGCCTCAACAGGGACGGGCCCTCAAGAGACCCAGTACTTC. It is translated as CAISASTGTGPQETQYF.